This T cell receptor (beta chain) was sequenced during a study of blood T cell repertoires in COVID-19. The data were produced by immunoSEQ multiplex PCR, yet TCRdb's version contains in-frame clones alone and is incomplete. The top ten hold 13% to 15% of the sample, which has some 180,000 clones, about 80% seen once. This clone has a single count. Germline-derived CDR1 and CDR2 are SGHRS and YFSETQ. V lost 6 bases, J lost 2 bases, and 11 bases lay in between. The CDR3 loop spans 13 amino acids. This chain joins TRBV5-1 and TRBJ2-5; the D gene is possibly TRBD2 (5 bases). The sequencing sample was made of PBMCs or T cells enriched from blood (not recorded which). The TCR comes from a man aged 55 to 69 who had been exposed to COVID-19. The CDR3 protein is CASKLAPQETQYF. The CDR3 DNA follows: TGCGCCAGCAAATTAGCGCCTCAAGAGACCCAGTACTTC.